The T cell receptor beta chain described here comes from a study of neurological immune-mediated disorders. Germline CDR1 is MNHEY and CDR2 is SVGAGI. Between the trimmed V and J ends, which lost 2 bases and 0 bases, there was a span of 5 bases. The length of the CDR3 is 15 residues. This clonotype showed up many times. Its antigen remains unidentified. Whole-study results and caveats: While HTLV-1-associated myelopathy showed the greatest TCR clonal expansion, multiple sclerosis showed the least, falling below healthy controls.

TCRdb fed the 5' RACE reads into MiXCR, producing one record per CDR3 protein. The repertoire consists of under 70,000 distinct CDR3 sequences, with about 3.7% occurring once and the leading ten covering 6% to 9%. Sequencing was carried out using PBMCs. The receptor's source is a woman aged 55 to 70 with multiple sclerosis. This rearrangement joins TRBV6-5 to TRBJ2-6, with TRBD2 as a possible D gene (5 bases). CDR3 sequence: CASSYSGSGANVLTF. DNA of the CDR3: TGTGCCAGCAGTTACAGCGGCTCTGGGGCCAACGTCCTGACTTTC.